Given below is one T cell receptor beta chain in context. Assay used: immunoSEQ multiplex PCR; TCRdb lists only in-frame clones, some missing. The profile shows more than 35,000 clones, about 85% of them singletons. This entry comes from a study of blood T cell repertoires in COVID-19. Study-wide context: Sample material is recorded as cDNA or gDNA derived from T cells, B-cell-depleted T cells, or PBMCs.

CDR1 and CDR2 from the germline V gene are MNHEY and SVGEGT. The CDR3 totals 15 residues. Trimming cost V 2 bases and J 1 base; bases outside gene matches: 0. The V and J genes are TRBV6-2 or TRBV6-3 and TRBJ2-3; TRBD2 matches 10 bases. The TCR comes from a man between 60 and 75 years old with acute or convalescent COVID-19. What was sequenced was peripheral blood. Written as DNA, the CDR3 is TGTGCCAGCAGTTACGGACTAGCGGGCACAGATACGCAGTATTTT. It translates to CASSYGLAGTDTQYF.